This TCR beta chain comes out of a study of shared clonotypes between healthy human individuals (dated by TCRdb to between 2020 and 2021). Background for the entire study: The cohort included three men and two women between 18 and 49 years of age. To estimate repertoire size and how much clonotype sharing occurs between individuals, the study deeply sequenced the blood TCR repertoires of five healthy adults. Per donor, leukapheresis produced somewhere between about 0.94 and 9.5 billion PBMCs. To increase sequencing depth and limit assay-specific biases, TCR repertoire library preparation and sequencing were carried out by different laboratories using diverse techniques. For each donor, CD4 naive and CD4 memory were each run on three plates, CD8 naive on two plates, and CD8 memory on one plate. The paper's findings and limits, for the study overall: Only blood was sampled, and tissue TCR repertoires likely differ from those in blood. Pairwise subsampling led to the expectation that sequencing depth would affect the degree of clonotype sharing among donors. Rarefaction of sorted-subset datasets indicated incomplete sequencing despite the large sequencing depth. Because the study included a small number of donors, the genetic and exposure-history diversity represented was limited. Larger estimated clonotype richness was generally found for naive subsets than for memory subsets. When a few donors were compared, the shared fraction of clonotypes was around 5% for naive CD4, over 3% for naive CD8, about 2.5% for memory CD4, and 0.4% for memory CD8. Compared with non-shared clonotypes, clonotypes shared by all four sorted-subset donors had higher generation probabilities.

Points on this clone: It has no known antigen specificity. Per-nucleotide qualities are absent, and no much larger clonotype sits a single base away.

The donors were healthy, HIV-negative adults who had no recently reported acute infections or vaccinations. All donors were Caucasian adults living in Nashville, Tennessee, USA. Magnetic negative selection was used to enrich CD4+ T cells, after which naive cells were positively selected on CD45RA and the negative fraction became the memory subset. Blood was obtained by leukapheresis, after which PBMCs were separated by Ficoll-Histopaque density gradient centrifugation and cryopreserved in liquid nitrogen vapor phase. Purity and quantity of every magnetically sorted T cell population were checked by analytical flow cytometry. Genomic DNA was isolated from each sorted fraction and quantified by UV absorbance on a Nanodrop 2000c. Its CDR3 holds 14 amino acids, cysteine through phenylalanine. Only the CDR3 region is kept as DNA, spanning 42 bases read in frame from base 1. CDR1 and CDR2 are read off the germline V gene as SGHVS and FQNEAQ. Cut back by 1 base and 1 base, the V and J ends lie 8 bases apart.

TCR CDR3 regions were amplified from genomic DNA by multiplex PCR using the deep immunoSEQ assay. Extracted genomic DNA from each cell subset was spread evenly across all wells of several immunoSEQ 96-well plates, with each plate serving as a replicate. For sorted subsets, about 200 ng genomic DNA, equal to some 30,000 T cell genomes, was loaded into each replicate PCR. Purified libraries were quantified with a Qubit 3.0 fluorometer, sized on a Bioanalyzer 2100, and re-quantified with the KAPA Library Quantification kit. A separate single-read 150-cycle Illumina NextSeq 550 flow cell was used to sequence each immunoSEQ 96-well plate. The study's own analysis went as follows. Because only junctional sequences without quality scores were contained in the immunoSEQ output, filtering matching that applied to full-length reads could not be performed. To assign V/J genes and CDR3, sequences were annotated against IMGT germline references using PyIR, a Python wrapper for IgBLAST v1.9. Reads were filtered out if the reads had weak V/J assignments (E-value above 1e-6), no CDR3, stop codons, out-of-frame junctions, or ambiguous translated residues. A V3J clonotype was defined by an identical inferred V gene, J gene, and CDR3 amino acid sequence. Percentage overlap between repertoires was calculated by dividing the number of shared unique clonotypes by the size of the smaller repertoire. RTK rarefaction, the Chao1 estimator, and Recon v2.1 estimates of unobserved clonotypes were used to assess repertoire richness. Generation probabilities for all TCRbeta clonotypes obtained by the gDNA method from a handful of donors were computed using OLGA. Here the immuneACCESS table is served through TCRdb, limited to in-frame sequences with V and J called. Missing clones are a known gap in these copies; in checked studies unresolved V genes cover under half, and the rest lacks a known reason. For V, J and clone size, that table is used; D and trimming come from the DNA. This sample has roughly 1,600,000 clones in its table, and less than 99% of those were observed once. The leading ten clones occupy roughly 0.35% of the sample.

Sequenced sample: naive CD4+ T cells sorted from blood. According to the study, the label for this sample's cell subset or site signals: CD45RA+ positively selected. The clonotype comes from a man aged 25 to 45 in good health. The V gene is TRBV7-8 and the J gene is TRBJ2-7; the D gene cannot be resolved reliably. The CDR3 region reads CASSLEKVSYEQYF. The nucleotide sequence reads as follows: TGTGCCAGCAGCTTAGAGAAGGTATCCTACGAGCAGTACTTC.